These T cell receptor beta chains were read from a single sample in a study of CD8 T cells in Susac syndrome. TCRdb re-called the immunoSEQ multiplex PCR reads with MiXCR, one entry per CDR3 protein. Here the sample spans under 200,000 distinct CDR3 sequences, about 91% being singletons. Sequenced input: CD4+ T cells from PBMCs. These receptors came from a human donor with Susac syndrome. Both conserved end residues are part of each CDR3. A D gene is named only where the DNA matches it firmly. Rows give clone size only sometimes, using once, few, many, or a class for an expanded clone.

J	D	size	V	DNA	CDR3
TRBJ1-2	.	.	TRBV19	TGTGCCAGTAAGAAGCCGGGAAATGGCTACACCTTC	CASKKPGNGYTF
TRBJ1-5	.	.	TRBV6-6	TGTGCCAGCAGTCCCCCCAGGGGCAGGGGTAATCAGCCCCAGCATTTT	CASSPPRGRGNQPQHF
TRBJ2-4	.	.	TRBV3-1	TGTGCCAGCAGCCATGATGCCAAAAACATTCAGTACTTC	CASSHDAKNIQYF
TRBJ2-7	TRBD1	.	TRBV27	TGTGCCAGCAGTTTATTCCAGGGGGCCTACGAGCAGTACTTC	CASSLFQGAYEQYF
TRBJ2-2	.	.	TRBV19	TGTGCCAGTAGTATAATGAGCCGTGGTACCGGGGAGCTGTTTTTT	CASSIMSRGTGELFF
TRBJ2-2	TRBD2	.	TRBV4-1	TGCGCCAGCAGTACTAGCGGGTTCGGGAGTGGGGAGCTGTTTTTT	CASSTSGFGSGELFF
TRBJ2-1	.	once	TRBV20-1	TGCAGTGTTCAAGACGCGGTCAGCTCCTACAATGAGCAGTTCTTC	CSVQDAVSSYNEQFF
TRBJ1-6	TRBD1	.	TRBV12-3/TRBV12-4	TGTGCCAGCAGACGACAGGGGATAAATTCACCCCTCCACTTT	CASRRQGINSPLHF
TRBJ1-1	.	.	TRBV13	TGTGCCAGCAGCTTAGGAGGTATCGGGAACACTGAAGCTTTCTTT	CASSLGGIGNTEAFF
TRBJ2-3	.	few	TRBV19	TGTGCCAGTAGTTCGCTGGAGGGCACAGATACGCAGTATTTT	CASSSLEGTDTQYF
TRBJ2-1	TRBD2	.	TRBV6-1	TGTGCCAGCAGCCCCCGCCGGACTAGCGGGAGCAATGAGCAGTTCTTC	CASSPRRTSGSNEQFF
TRBJ1-2	.	.	TRBV4-1	TGCGCCAGCAGCGACAACAACCGTAACTATGGCTACACCTTC	CASSDNNRNYGYTF
TRBJ2-7	TRBD1	.	TRBV6-1	TGTGCCAGCACTAAGACAGGGTCGTTTTCTATTTACGAGCAGTACTTC	CASTKTGSFSIYEQYF
TRBJ2-2	.	.	TRBV2	TGTGCCAGCAGTGAATACCTGACCGGGGAGCTGTTTTTT	CASSEYLTGELFF
TRBJ2-5	.	.	TRBV11-2	TGTGCCAGCAGCCGAGACAGTTTTTGGGAGACCCAGTACTTC	CASSRDSFWETQYF
TRBJ1-6	.	few	TRBV6-5	TGTGCCAGCAGTTACTCGAGGGGACCCCTCCACTTT	CASSYSRGPLHF
TRBJ2-2	.	.	TRBV2	TGTGCCAGCAGCCCCGGAGGGACACGGAACACCGGGGAGCTGTTTTTT	CASSPGGTRNTGELFF
TRBJ2-5	TRBD2	.	TRBV2	TGTGCCAGCAGTGAACTAGCGGGAAAAGAGACCCAGTACTTC	CASSELAGKETQYF
TRBJ1-5	.	.	TRBV20-1	TGCAGTGCTCAAGGGACGGGGTATAGCAATCAGCCCCAGCATTTT	CSAQGTGYSNQPQHF
TRBJ2-3	TRBD2	.	TRBV4-2	TGTGCCAGCAGCCAAAGGGAGCGGGAGGCAGATACGCAGTATTTT	CASSQREREADTQYF
TRBJ1-4	.	.	TRBV5-4	TGTGCCAGCAGCTCCGGACCTGCAACTAATGAAAAACTGTTTTTT	CASSSGPATNEKLFF
TRBJ1-4	.	.	TRBV27	TGTGCCAGCAGTTTATCAGGGATTAATGAAAAACTGTTTTTT	CASSLSGINEKLFF
TRBJ2-3	.	.	TRBV9	TGTGCCAGCAGCGCCCAGACTAGCACAGATACGCAGTATTTT	CASSAQTSTDTQYF
TRBJ2-2	TRBD1	.	TRBV10-3	TGTGCCATCAAGGGGACAGGCGCCGGGGAGCTGTTTTTT	CAIKGTGAGELFF
TRBJ2-4	TRBD1	.	TRBV30	TGTGCCTGGAGTATGGGACAGCCAAACATTCAGTACTTC	CAWSMGQPNIQYF
TRBJ1-5	.	.	TRBV19	TGTGCCAGTAGTATTTCGGCAGTCAATCAGCCCCAGCATTTT	CASSISAVNQPQHF
TRBJ2-7	.	.	TRBV5-1	TGCGCCAGCGCTACCCAGTCAGGTACTACTTCCTACGAGCAGTACTTC	CASATQSGTTSYEQYF
TRBJ1-5	.	.	TRBV6-5	TGTGCCAGCAGACCCTCGGTGGGGGACCAGCCCCAGCATTTT	CASRPSVGDQPQHF
TRBJ1-6	TRBD1	.	TRBV7-2	TGTGCCAGCAGCTACCGGGACAGAAGTACACCCCTCCACTTT	CASSYRDRSTPLHF
TRBJ2-1	.	.	TRBV5-1	TGCGCCAGCAGCTTGGCCGACAGTTCCTACAATGAGCAGTTCTTC	CASSLADSSYNEQFF
TRBJ2-2	.	.	TRBV29-1	TGCAGCGTTGAGGCAACCACCGGGGAGCTGTTTTTT	CSVEATTGELFF
TRBJ1-3	.	.	TRBV5-4	TGTGCCAGCAGCGAGGGTCTATCTGGAAACACCATATATTTT	CASSEGLSGNTIYF
TRBJ2-2	.	.	TRBV6-5	TGTGCCAGCAGTTTACAGGCGAACACCGGGGAGCTGTTTTTT	CASSLQANTGELFF
TRBJ1-5	.	.	TRBV11-2	TGTGCCAGCACATCCTACAGGGCCGAACAGCCCCAGCATTTT	CASTSYRAEQPQHF
TRBJ1-2	TRBD1	.	TRBV29-1	TGCAGCTCATCGGACAGGGGAGTTGGCTACACCTTC	CSSSDRGVGYTF
TRBJ2-1	TRBD2	.	TRBV20-1	TGCAGTGCTAGGCCCGGGGGGGCCGGTGAGCAGTTCTTC	CSARPGGAGEQFF
TRBJ2-7	TRBD2	.	TRBV5-6	TGTGCCAGCAGATGGGAGGGAGGGTCCTACGAGCAGTACTTC	CASRWEGGSYEQYF
TRBJ2-5	.	.	TRBV6-1	TGTGCCAGCAGTCCCAGTGCGGGGGCTAAAGAGACCCAGTACTTC	CASSPSAGAKETQYF